The entry below describes one TCR beta chain. As yet, its antigen is unknown. Documented time point: pre-treatment sample, taken before nivolumab and TIL therapy. The libraries were made with immunoSEQ v3. Each library reached 1.5 million to 2.5 million read pairs, or about 5-6.5 million at deep level. TCRdb keeps only in-frame clones here, not all; method: immunoSEQ multiplex PCR. The sample has about 59,000 clones, 75% to 90% seen once; the top ten hold 2.9%. The CDR3 totals 17 residues. Germline CDR1 and CDR2: LNHDA and SQIVND (reference sequence). V trimming: 5 bases; J trimming: 5 bases; junction bases outside the gene matches: 13. This sample was taken from a study of TIL therapy for anti-PD-1-resistant metastatic lung cancer. Study at large: Tumor harvest preceded PD-1/PD-L1 blockade, followed by nivolumab treatment. Median patient age was approximately 59, ranging roughly 38-85 years.

Whole-study findings and limits: Patients were highly selected, enriched for treatment-naive, never-smoker and oncogene-addicted cases.

The source was blood, collected at baseline. The TCR was taken from a person aged 25 to 80 with non-small cell lung cancer. The chain uses TRBV19 and TRBJ1-4, with 8 bases matching TRBD1. CDR3 sequence (DNA): TGTGCCAGTAGTGCGATGCCGGGACAGGCGCAAAATGAAAAACTGTTTTTT. Its translation: CASSAMPGQAQNEKLFF.